This T cell receptor (beta chain) was retrieved from a study of Ad26.COV2.S vaccination and SARS-CoV-2 variants. This sample's treatment: over 15 received Ad26.COV2.S at low or high dose, single or two shots; 5 received placebo; per-sample allocation not given. Repertoires come from day 63 after the first vaccine or placebo injection. Ad26.COV2.S expressed prefusion-stabilized spike from the original Wuhan strain. Repertoires were generated with immunoSEQ multiplex PCR, while TCRdb's copy carries only in-frame clones and drops some. The sample has 400,000 to 450,000 clones, about 90% seen once. The CDR3 length is 14 residues. The table lists this clone with a count of one.

The receptor was isolated from a person between 18 and 65 years old who received the Ad26.COV2.S COVID-19 vaccine or a placebo. The J gene is TRBJ2-2, the V gene TRBV21-1. TRBV21-1 is shown as a pseudogene. The specimen comprised peripheral blood, sampled in a trial of Ad26.COV2.S vaccine versus placebo. The CDR3 loop is CASSKAEGTGELFF. For the CDR3, the DNA is TGTGCCAGCAGCAAAGCAGAAGGGACCGGGGAGCTGTTTTTT.